The 9 T cell receptor beta chains listed next were all sequenced from one sample in a study of OX40 agonist ivuxolimab in advanced cancers. Clones were sequenced by immunoSEQ multiplex PCR, and TCRdb holds only the in-frame ones, with some missing. The sample carries roughly 50,000 clones, 88% recorded once. The sequencing here drew on CD4+ or CD8+ T cells sorted from blood, taken in a trial of the OX40 agonist ivuxolimab. The source of these receptors is an adult with an advanced solid tumor such as melanoma, head and neck, liver or kidney cancer.

The rearrangement links TRBV5-6 to TRBJ2-7; D not certain. CDR1 SGHDT and CDR2 YYEEEE come from the germline V gene. The CDR3 consists of 14 residues. The V end lost 0 bases, the J end lost 7 bases, and 14 bases lay between the germline ends. The CDR3 DNA reads TGTGCCAGCAGCTTGGTTACCTCCCTGGGGGAGCAGTACTTC. Amino acid sequence: CASSLVTSLGEQYF.

The CDR3 region has the DNA TGTGCCAGCAGTTTACCCCTTCTAGCGGGAGACCTTACCTACGAGCAGTACTTC. As protein: CASSLPLLAGDLTYEQYF. This chain connects TRBV28 to TRBJ2-7, with 10 bases that match TRBD2. The CDR3 length is 18 residues. The germline V gene encodes CDR1 MDHEN and CDR2 SYDVKM. V trimming: 2 bases; J trimming: 2 bases; junction bases outside the gene matches: 12.

The genes are TRBV28 and TRBJ1-2; D remains ambiguous. V was cut by 7 bases and J by 4 bases, with 19 bases left in between. Germline loops: CDR1 MDHEN, CDR2 SYDVKM. The CDR3 contains 15 residues. CDR3 loop: CASIQASKWVYGYTF. In nucleotides, the CDR3 is TGTGCCAGCATCCAGGCGTCCAAGTGGGTCTATGGCTACACCTTC.

The chain combines TRBV6-5 with TRBJ1-2; TRBD1 might be the D (5 bases). The CDR3 has 16 residues. The germline CDR1 and CDR2 sequences are MNHEY and SVGAGI. Trimming removed 2 bases at V and 3 bases at J, with 16 bases between. This chain's CDR3 is CASSYLPGQRDYGYTF. CDR3 sequence (DNA): TGTGCCAGCAGTTACCTCCCAGGGCAACGGGACTATGGCTACACCTTC.

About this clone: Compared with germline, one end of the junction differs, possibly owing to a read error. The chain combines TRBV4-1 with TRBJ2-7; the match to TRBD1 covers 7 bases. The CDR3 consists of 15 residues. CDR1 and CDR2 (germline): MGHRA, YSYEKL. The CDR3 DNA reads as TGCGCCAGCAGCGAAGAGGGGGCGATTACCTACGAGCAGTACTTC. Its protein is CASSEEGAITYEQYF.

The rearrangement uses TRBV7-6 and TRBJ2-3; D remains unclear. The ends were cut back, 7 bases at V and 1 base at J, with 15 bases in the middle. Per the germline V gene, CDR1 is SGHVS and CDR2 is FNYEAQ. This CDR3 spans 15 amino acids. CDR3 in amino acids: CASNPSGGGTDTQYF. Here the CDR3 DNA reads TGTGCCAGCAACCCCTCCGGCGGAGGCACAGATACGCAGTATTTT.

The chain has TRBV5-1 and TRBJ2-2; possible D gene TRBD2, 6 bases. Between the trimmed V and J ends, which lost 4 bases and 0 bases, there was a span of 10 bases. The length of the CDR3 is 15 residues. Germline assignment: CDR1 SGHRS and CDR2 YFSETQ. CDR3 DNA sequence: TGCGCCAGCAGCCAGGGACTGACGAACACCGGGGAGCTGTTTTTT. Protein product: CASSQGLTNTGELFF.

DNA for the CDR3: TGTGCCAGCAGTTACTCGGGAGGGTCCACCGGGGAGCTGTTTTTT. It translates to CASSYSGGSTGELFF. V is TRBV6-6 and J is TRBJ2-2, with 7 nucleotides matching TRBD2. Trimming at V came to 0 bases and at J to 4 bases, leaving 2 bases not matched to a gene. In germline, CDR1 is MNHNY, CDR2 SVGAGI (reference sequence). The CDR3 has 15 amino acids.

The rearrangement uses TRBV4-1 and TRBJ2-7, with a possible D match to TRBD1 (5 bases). Germline CDR1 is MGHRA and CDR2 is YSYEKL. This CDR3 has 16 amino acids. V was shortened by 0 bases and J by 4 bases, with 16 bases between the two germline ends. DNA of the CDR3: TGCGCCAGCAGCCAAGATGACAGACAGAGTGGATACGAGCAGTACTTC. Its translation is CASSQDDRQSGYEQYF.